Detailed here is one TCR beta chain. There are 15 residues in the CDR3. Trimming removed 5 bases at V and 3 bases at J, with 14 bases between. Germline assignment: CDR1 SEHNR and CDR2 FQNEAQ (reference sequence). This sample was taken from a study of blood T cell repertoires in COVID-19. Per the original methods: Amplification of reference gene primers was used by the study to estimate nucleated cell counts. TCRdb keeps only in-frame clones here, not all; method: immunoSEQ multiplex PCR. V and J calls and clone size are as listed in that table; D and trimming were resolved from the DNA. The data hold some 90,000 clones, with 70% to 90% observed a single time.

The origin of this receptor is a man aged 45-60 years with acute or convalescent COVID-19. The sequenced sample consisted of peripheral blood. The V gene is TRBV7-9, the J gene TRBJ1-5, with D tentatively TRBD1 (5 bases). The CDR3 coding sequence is TGTGCCAGCAGCCGCCCTGGGGGGTTCAATCAGCCCCAGCATTTT. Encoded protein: CASSRPGGFNQPQHF.